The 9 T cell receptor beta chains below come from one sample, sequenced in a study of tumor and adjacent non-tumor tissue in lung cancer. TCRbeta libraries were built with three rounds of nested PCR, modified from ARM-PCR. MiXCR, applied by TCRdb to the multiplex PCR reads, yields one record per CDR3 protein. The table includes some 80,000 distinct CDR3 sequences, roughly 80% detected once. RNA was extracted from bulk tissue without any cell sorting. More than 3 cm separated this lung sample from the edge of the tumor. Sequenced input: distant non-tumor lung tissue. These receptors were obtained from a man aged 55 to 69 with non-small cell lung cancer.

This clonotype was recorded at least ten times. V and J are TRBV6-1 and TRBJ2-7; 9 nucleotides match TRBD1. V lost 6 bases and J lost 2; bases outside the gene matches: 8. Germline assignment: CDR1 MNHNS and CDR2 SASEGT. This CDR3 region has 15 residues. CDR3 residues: CASRRDRVDTYEQYF. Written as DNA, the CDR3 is TGTGCCAGCAGAAGGGACAGGGTGGATACCTACGAGCAGTACTTC.

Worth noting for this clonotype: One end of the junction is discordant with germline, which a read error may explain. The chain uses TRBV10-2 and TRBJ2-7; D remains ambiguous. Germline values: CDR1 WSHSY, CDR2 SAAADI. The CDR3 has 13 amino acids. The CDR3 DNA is TGCACCAGCAGTGATAGGCAGGCGTACGAGCAGTACTTC. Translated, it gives CTSSDRQAYEQYF.

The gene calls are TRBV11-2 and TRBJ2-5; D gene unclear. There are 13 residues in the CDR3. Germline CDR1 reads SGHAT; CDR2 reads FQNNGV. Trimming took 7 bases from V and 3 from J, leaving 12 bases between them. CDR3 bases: TGTGCCAGCAACTCTGCTAGGGAAGAGACCCAGTACTTC. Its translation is CASNSAREETQYF.

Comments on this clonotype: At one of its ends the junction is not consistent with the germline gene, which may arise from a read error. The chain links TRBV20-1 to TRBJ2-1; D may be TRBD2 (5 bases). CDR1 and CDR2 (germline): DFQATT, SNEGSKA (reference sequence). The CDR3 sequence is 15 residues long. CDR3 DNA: TGCAGTACTAGAGGGCAGGCAGCGTCCTACGATGAGCAGTTCTTC. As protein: CSTRGQAASYDEQFF.

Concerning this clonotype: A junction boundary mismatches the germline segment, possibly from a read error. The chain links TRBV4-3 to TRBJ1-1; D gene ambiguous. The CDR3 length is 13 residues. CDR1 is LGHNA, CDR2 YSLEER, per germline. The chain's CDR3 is CASIQETLTEAFF. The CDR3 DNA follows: TGCGCTAGCATCCAAGAGACCCTCACTGAAGCTTTCTTT.

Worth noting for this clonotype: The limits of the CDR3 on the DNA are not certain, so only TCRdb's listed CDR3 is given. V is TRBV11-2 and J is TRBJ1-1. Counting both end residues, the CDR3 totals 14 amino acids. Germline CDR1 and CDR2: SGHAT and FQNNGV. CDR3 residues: CATRLVGRGTKAFF.

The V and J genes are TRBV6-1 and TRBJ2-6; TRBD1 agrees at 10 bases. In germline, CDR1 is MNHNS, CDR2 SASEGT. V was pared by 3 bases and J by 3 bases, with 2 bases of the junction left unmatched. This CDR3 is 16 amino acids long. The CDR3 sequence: CASSEGQGIGANVLTF. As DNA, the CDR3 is TGTGCCAGCAGTGAGGGACAGGGGATTGGGGCCAACGTCCTGACTTTC.

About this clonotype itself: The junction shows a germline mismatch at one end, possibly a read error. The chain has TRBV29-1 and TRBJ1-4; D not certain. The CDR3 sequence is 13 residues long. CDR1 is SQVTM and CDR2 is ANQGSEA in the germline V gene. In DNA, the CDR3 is TGCAGCGTTCGGGCCGGCAAGAATGAAAAACTTTTTTTT. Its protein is CSVRAGKNEKLFF.

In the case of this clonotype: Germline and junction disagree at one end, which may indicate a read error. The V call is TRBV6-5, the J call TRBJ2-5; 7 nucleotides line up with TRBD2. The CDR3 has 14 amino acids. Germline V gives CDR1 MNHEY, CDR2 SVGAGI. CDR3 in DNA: TGTACCAGTAATGATACCGGGACCGCGGGGGCCCAGTACTTC. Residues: CTSNDTGTAGAQYF.